One sample yielded the 23 T cell receptor beta chains listed below, sequenced in a study of T cell repertoires in cytomegalovirus infection (dated by TCRdb to the late 2010s). The sequencer listed for this sample is Illumina HiSeq 1500. The public reads were reanalyzed by TCRdb: fastp trimming at Q25, MiXCR alignment, in-frame beta chains only. Every entry covers one CDR3 protein and lists the most common genes and DNA from its rows. Within this sample are over 200,000 distinct CDR3 sequences, with about 13% of them counted one time only. The leading ten clones occupy 8.8% of the sample. Input material: PBMCs. The receptors shown here come from a human donor in good health (CMV status not recorded). Some clones in this sample may be carry-over from other donors' samples.

V gene TRBV20-1 combines with J gene TRBJ2-1, with 8 bases aligning to TRBD2. J lost 6 bases, V lost 2 bases, and 12 bases had no gene match. This CDR3 contains 16 residues. Per germline, CDR1 DFQATT and CDR2 SNEGSKA (reference sequence). The CDR3 reads CSARLNMAGGRNEQFF. CDR3 DNA sequence: TGCAGTGCTAGACTAAATATGGCGGGGGGCCGCAATGAGCAGTTCTTC.

The V and J genes are TRBV7-6 and TRBJ2-5; D gene uncertain. Germline V gives CDR1 SGHVS, CDR2 FNYEAQ. V dropped 4 bases and J dropped 3 bases, with 9 bases sitting between them. This CDR3 comprises 13 residues. The CDR3 loop reads CASSSPLEETQYF. CDR3 sequence (DNA): TGTGCCAGCAGCTCACCCCTCGAAGAGACCCAGTACTTC.

This clonotype was counted ten times or more. The chain joins TRBV7-9 to TRBJ1-1, with D possibly TRBD1 on 5 matching bases. The germline CDR1 and CDR2 sequences are SEHNR and FQNEAQ (reference sequence). Trimming stripped 1 base from V and 4 bases from J, with 13 bases between. The CDR3 covers 15 residues. The CDR3 sequence is CASSLETGGATEAFF. The CDR3 DNA is TGTGCCAGCAGCTTAGAAACAGGTGGAGCCACTGAAGCTTTCTTT. The whole variable domain, remainder taken from reference TRBV7-9 and TRBJ1-1, is DTGVSQNPRHKITKRGQNVTFRCDPISEHNRLYWYRQTLGQGPEFLTYFQNEAQLEKSRLLSDRFSAERPKGSFSTLEIQRTEQGDSAMYLCASSLETGGATEAFFGQGTRLTVV.

Many counts were recorded for this clonotype. This chain links TRBV29-1 with TRBJ1-2; TRBD1 matches at 7 bases. CDR3 length: 13 residues. The trim removed 4 bases at V and 7 bases at J, leaving 9 bases unmatched. Germline assignment: CDR1 SQVTM and CDR2 ANQGSEA. DNA for the CDR3: TGCAGCGTTGGGGAGAGGGGGCGGAGTGGCTACACCTTC. Its protein is CSVGERGRSGYTF.

This clonotype was recorded many times. J is TRBJ1-1 and V is TRBV12-3 or TRBV12-4; D perhaps matches TRBD1 (6 bases). The length of the CDR3 is 14 residues. V was trimmed by 5 bases and J by 2 bases, leaving 12 bases between them. The CDR3 sequence: CASSPADRNTEAFF. CDR3 bases: TGTGCCAGCAGTCCAGCGGACAGAAACACTGAAGCTTTCTTT.

The rearrangement joins TRBV11-2 to TRBJ1-1; the D is unclear. V was shortened by 3 bases and J by 7 bases, with 6 bases between the two germline ends. Germline V CDR1 and CDR2: SGHAT, FQNNGV. This CDR3 is 11 amino acids long. The CDR3 spells CASSLSYEAFF. Here the CDR3 DNA reads TGTGCCAGCAGCTTGAGTTATGAAGCTTTCTTT.

This clonotype was found many times. V usage is TRBV7-2 and J usage is TRBJ1-5, with TRBD1 identical over 7 bases. This CDR3 region has 13 residues. Trimming cost V 4 bases and J 5 bases; bases outside gene matches: 2. Germline lookup yields CDR1 SGHTA and CDR2 FQGNSA. The DNA of the CDR3 is TGTGCCAGCAGCTCGACAGGGTATCAGCCCCAGCATTTT. Translated: CASSSTGYQPQHF.

The V gene is TRBV4-1, the J gene TRBJ2-4; no reliable D call. V was shortened by 0 bases and J by 0 bases, with 12 bases between the two germline ends. Per the germline V gene, CDR1 is MGHRA and CDR2 is YSYEKL. CDR3 length: 17 residues. CDR3 sequence (DNA): TGCGCCAGCAGCCAAGATGGCCGGACCCTAGCCAAAAACATTCAGTACTTC. It specifies CASSQDGRTLAKNIQYF.

This clonotype was counted ten times or more. The chain carries TRBV7-2 and TRBJ2-4; TRBD2 matches at 7 bases. V lost 6 bases to trimming and J lost 1 base; unmatched junction nucleotides: 6. The CDR3 runs to 15 residues. Germline assignment: CDR1 SGHTA and CDR2 FQGNSA. CDR3 coding DNA: TGTGCCAGCAGACCCGTGGGGGGGGCCAAAAACATTCAGTACTTC. Encoded protein: CASRPVGGAKNIQYF.

In the case of this clonotype: This may be a read error, as it is one base from a much larger clone. V gene TRBV7-8 combines with J gene TRBJ1-1, with a tentative D call TRBD1 (6 bases). The CDR3 sequence is 12 residues long. Germline V gene sequence: CDR1 SGHVS, CDR2 FQNEAQ. The CDR3 region has the DNA TGTGCCAACAGCTTAGACAGGAACGAAGCTTTCTTT. Its protein is CANSLDRNEAFF.

This clonotype appeared a few times. This chain links TRBV20-1 with TRBJ2-5; TRBD1 is a possible D gene (6 bases). Germline V gene lookup returns CDR1 DFQATT and CDR2 SNEGSKA (reference sequence). V was pared by 2 bases and J by 7 bases, with 26 bases between. This CDR3 comprises 17 residues. This CDR3 reads CSARRPVLDRFERTQYF. The CDR3 DNA is TGCAGTGCTAGACGCCCTGTCCTCGACAGGTTCGAACGGACCCAGTACTTC.

As DNA, the CDR3 is TGTGCCAGCTGTCGGGAAGGCACAGATACGCAGTATTTT. Amino acids: CASCREGTDTQYF. The J gene is TRBJ2-3, the V gene TRBV27, with D possibly being TRBD2 (5 bases). The V and J ends lost 8 bases and 1 base respectively, with 10 bases between them. The germline V gene encodes CDR1 MNHEY and CDR2 SMNVEV (reference sequence). CDR3 length: 13 residues.

This clonotype was counted between two and nine times. The gene calls are TRBV18 and TRBJ2-5; D is unclear. This CDR3 has 16 residues. The germline CDR1 and CDR2 sequences are KGHSH and LQKENI. V lost 3 bases, J lost 5 bases, and 19 bases lay in between. The CDR3 DNA reads as TGTGCCAGCTCACCCTCTCTCGCGGAGTATGGGGAGACCCAGTACTTC. As protein: CASSPSLAEYGETQYF.

The chain links TRBV11-3 to TRBJ2-3; TRBD2 aligns across 14 bases. V trimming: 4 bases; J trimming: 2 bases; junction bases outside the gene matches: 2. Germline V lookup: CDR1 SGHNT, CDR2 YENEEA. CDR3 length: 16 residues. The CDR3 region is CASSSGLAGVTDTQYF. The CDR3 DNA reads as TGTGCCAGCAGCTCGGGACTAGCGGGAGTCACAGATACGCAGTATTTT.

This clonotype came up many times. This chain uses TRBV7-8 with TRBJ2-7; a weak D match, TRBD1 (7 bases). With 6 bases removed from V and 3 bases from J, the gap between germline ends came to 9 bases. CDR1 SGHVS and CDR2 FQNEAQ come from the germline V gene. The CDR3 totals 12 residues. For the CDR3, the DNA is TGTGCCAGCAGGCGGGACAGCTACGAGCAGTACTTC. Translation: CASRRDSYEQYF.

In this sample, this clonotype turned up a few times. This chain links TRBV29-1 with TRBJ1-2; D is undetermined. This CDR3 region has 14 residues. The V end was cut by 6 bases, the J end by 0 bases, with 14 bases between. Germline V gives CDR1 SQVTM, CDR2 ANQGSEA. The CDR3 loop reads CSVGVQVSNYGYTF. DNA for the CDR3: TGCAGCGTCGGGGTCCAGGTTTCTAACTATGGCTACACCTTC.

In regard to this clonotype: At one boundary the junction diverges from the germline segment, which might be a read error. This sequence joins TRBV2 and TRBJ2-2; perhaps TRBD1 as D (6 bases). This CDR3 region has 15 residues. Germline CDR1 SNHLY, CDR2 FYNNEI. CDR3 region: CASSSRGAKTGELFF. CDR3 nucleotides: TGTGCCTCCTCCTCCAGGGGAGCGAAAACCGGGGAGCTGTTTTTT.

This clonotype has more than one count but fewer than ten. This chain joins TRBV12-3 or TRBV12-4 and TRBJ2-1; 9 nucleotides agree with TRBD2. CDR3 size: 18 residues. J lost 0 bases, V lost 4 bases, and 10 bases had no gene match. In DNA, the CDR3 is TGTGCCAGCAGTTCCCCTAGACTAGCGGCCGACTCCTACAATGAGCAGTTCTTC. Translated, it gives CASSSPRLAADSYNEQFF.

This sequence joins TRBV7-3 and TRBJ2-3; no firm D call. With 6 bases removed from V and 0 bases from J, the gap between germline ends came to 10 bases. The CDR3 has 14 amino acids. Germline loops: CDR1 SGHTA, CDR2 FQGTGA. The CDR3 DNA reads TGTGCCAGCAGTCGGCGACCCAGCACAGATACGCAGTATTTT. Translating gives CASSRRPSTDTQYF.

This chain uses TRBV6-1 with TRBJ2-7; 10 positions agree with TRBD1. Unmatched junction bases numbered 5, after V lost 0 bases and J lost 6 bases. Germline V gives CDR1 MNHNS, CDR2 SASEGT. The CDR3 has 15 amino acids. The CDR3 DNA sequence: TGTGCCAGCAGTGAAGCGGCCGGGACAGGGGTCGAGCAGTACTTC. Translated, it gives CASSEAAGTGVEQYF.

This chain links TRBV5-4 with TRBJ2-1, with 7 bases aligning to TRBD2. With 4 bases clipped from V and 0 bases from J, the junction kept 13 bases outside the gene matches. CDR3 length: 18 amino acids. Germline CDR1 and CDR2: SGHNT and YYREEE (reference sequence). The CDR3 reads CASSKGLRLPFSYNEQFF. For the CDR3, the DNA is TGTGCCAGCAGCAAGGGACTACGGCTACCTTTCTCCTACAATGAGCAGTTCTTC.

This clonotype has a single count. The genes are TRBV12-5 and TRBJ1-2; a weak D match, TRBD1 (6 bases). The CDR3 runs 14 residues. CDR1 and CDR2 (germline): LGHNT, FRNRAP. Trimming shortened V by 2 bases and J by 4 bases, and 11 bases separated the two germline ends. The DNA of the CDR3 is TGTGCTAGTGGTTTGACAGGGAGTACCTATGGCTACACCTTC. This sequence encodes CASGLTGSTYGYTF.

The chain couples TRBV11-3 to TRBJ2-2; 7 nucleotides align to TRBD1. Germline loops: CDR1 SGHNT, CDR2 YENEEA. The CDR3 is 16 residues long. V dropped 5 bases and J dropped 1; count of bases not matched to a gene: 7. The CDR3 DNA sequence: TGTGCCAGCAGCCCGGGACGGACAGGGAACACCGGGGAGCTGTTTTTT. Its protein is CASSPGRTGNTGELFF. Combining the CDR3 with reference TRBV11-3 and TRBJ2-2 gives the whole variable domain EAGVVQSPRYKIIEKKQPVAFWCNPISGHNTLYWYLQNLGQGPELLIRYENEEAVDDSQLPKDRFSAERLKGVDSTLKIQPAELGDSAVYLCASSPGRTGNTGELFFGEGSRLTVL.